The sequence of this TCR beta chain was determined in a study of T-cell memory formation after mild COVID-19. The CDR3 loop spans 17 amino acids. CDR1 and CDR2 (germline): SGHVS, FQNEAQ. V was clipped by 5 bases and J by 10 bases; unmatched bases: 16. One entry per CDR3 protein, called by TCRdb with MiXCR from the 5' RACE reads. Counted here are hundreds of thousands of distinct CDR3 sequences, around 17% occurring once; the ten biggest clones make up around 13%. Sequences were obtained from PBMCs or a T cell subset sorted from them (not recorded which). The receptor was derived from an adult woman who had mild COVID-19 (a few samples of this study predate the infection). Cell type and time point are not known. This rearrangement joins TRBV7-8 to TRBJ2-1, with 11 positions matching TRBD2. This chain's CDR3 is CASSQSFHSTSGREQFF. The DNA of the CDR3 is TGTGCCAGCAGCCAATCGTTCCATTCTACTAGCGGGAGAGAGCAGTTCTTC.